This TCR beta chain came from a study of T cells after somatic rescue of genetic block. The CDR3 length is 18 residues. The V and J ends lost 2 bases and 2 bases respectively, with 21 bases between them. Germline V gives CDR1 SGHVS, CDR2 FQNEAQ. Here immunoSEQ multiplex PCR was the method, and the copy in TCRdb shows in-frame clones only, minus some. The data contain 110,000 or so clones, about 93% of them singletons. Sequenced input: peripheral blood mononuclear cells (PBMCs). The chain combines TRBV7-8 with TRBJ2-5, with D perhaps matching TRBD2 (5 bases). The origin of this receptor is a woman younger than 35. CDR3: CASSLLGIPGRTQETQYF. The CDR3 DNA follows: TGTGCCAGCAGCTTATTAGGGATCCCGGGAAGGACTCAAGAGACCCAGTACTTC.